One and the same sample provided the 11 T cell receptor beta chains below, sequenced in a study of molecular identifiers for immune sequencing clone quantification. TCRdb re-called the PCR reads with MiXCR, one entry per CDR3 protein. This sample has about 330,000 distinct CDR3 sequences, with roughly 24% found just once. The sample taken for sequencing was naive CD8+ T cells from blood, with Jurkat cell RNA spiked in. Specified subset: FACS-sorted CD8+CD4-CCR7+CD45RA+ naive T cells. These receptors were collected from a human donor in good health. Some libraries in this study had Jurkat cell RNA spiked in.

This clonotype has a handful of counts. The CDR3 sequence is CAWSSGTGSYNEQFF. The CDR3 coding sequence is TGTGCCTGGAGTTCCGGGACAGGGTCCTACAATGAGCAGTTCTTC. The chain uses TRBV30 and TRBJ2-1; the match to TRBD1 covers 9 bases. Germline V gene data show CDR1 as GTSNPN and CDR2 as SVGIG (reference sequence). The length of the CDR3 is 15 residues. V trimming: 2 bases; J trimming: 1 base; junction bases outside the gene matches: 3.

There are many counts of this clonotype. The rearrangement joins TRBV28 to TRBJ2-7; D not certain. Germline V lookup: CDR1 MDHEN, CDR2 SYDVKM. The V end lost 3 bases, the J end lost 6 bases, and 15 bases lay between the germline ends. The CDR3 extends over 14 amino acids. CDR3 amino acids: CASSFGAGHVEQYF. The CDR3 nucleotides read TGTGCCAGCAGTTTCGGTGCAGGCCATGTCGAGCAGTACTTC.

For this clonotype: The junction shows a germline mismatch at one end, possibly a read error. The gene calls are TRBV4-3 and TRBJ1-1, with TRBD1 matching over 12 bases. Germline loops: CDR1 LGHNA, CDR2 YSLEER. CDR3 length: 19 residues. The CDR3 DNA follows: TGCACCAGCAGCCAAGATAAGGGGGACAGGGGGCGGAAGAACACTGAAGCTTTCTTT. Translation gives CTSSQDKGDRGRKNTEAFF.

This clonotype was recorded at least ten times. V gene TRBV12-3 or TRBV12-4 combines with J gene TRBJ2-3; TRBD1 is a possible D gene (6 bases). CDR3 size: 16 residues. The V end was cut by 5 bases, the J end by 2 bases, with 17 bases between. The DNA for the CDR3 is TGTGCCAGCAGTCACATCATAAGGGGGTACACAGATACGCAGTATTTT. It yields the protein CASSHIIRGYTDTQYF.

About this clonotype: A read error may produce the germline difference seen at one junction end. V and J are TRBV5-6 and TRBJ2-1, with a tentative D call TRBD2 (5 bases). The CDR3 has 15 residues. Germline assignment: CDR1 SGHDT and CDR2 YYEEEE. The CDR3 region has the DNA TGTGCCAGCAGCCCGACTACCAGCTCCTACAATGGGCAGTTCTTC. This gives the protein CASSPTTSSYNGQFF.

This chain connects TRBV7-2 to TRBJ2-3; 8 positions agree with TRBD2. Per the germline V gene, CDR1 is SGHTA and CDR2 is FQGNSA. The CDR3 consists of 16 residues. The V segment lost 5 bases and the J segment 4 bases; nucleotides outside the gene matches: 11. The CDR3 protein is CASSELRAGDADTQYF. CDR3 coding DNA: TGTGCCAGCAGCGAGCTTAGAGCGGGAGACGCAGATACGCAGTATTTT.

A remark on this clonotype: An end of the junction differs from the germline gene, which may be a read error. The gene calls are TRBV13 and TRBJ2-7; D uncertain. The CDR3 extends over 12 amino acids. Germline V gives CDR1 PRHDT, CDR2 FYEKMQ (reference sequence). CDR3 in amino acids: CAGSLRSPEQYF. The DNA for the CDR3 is TGTGCCGGCAGCCTTAGGTCCCCCGAGCAGTACTTC.

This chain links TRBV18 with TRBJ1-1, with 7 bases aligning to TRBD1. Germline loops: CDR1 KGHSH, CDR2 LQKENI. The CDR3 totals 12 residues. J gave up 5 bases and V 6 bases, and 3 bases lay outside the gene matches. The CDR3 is CASSTGQTEAFF. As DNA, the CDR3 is TGTGCCAGCTCGACAGGGCAGACTGAAGCTTTCTTT.

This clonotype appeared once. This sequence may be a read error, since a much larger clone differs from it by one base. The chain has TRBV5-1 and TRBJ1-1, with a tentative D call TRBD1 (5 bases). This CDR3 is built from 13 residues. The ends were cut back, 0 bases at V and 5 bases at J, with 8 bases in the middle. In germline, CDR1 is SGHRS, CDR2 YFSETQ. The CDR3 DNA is TGCGCCAGCAGCTTGGCCAGGGAAACTGAAGCTTTCTTT. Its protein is CASSLARETEAFF.

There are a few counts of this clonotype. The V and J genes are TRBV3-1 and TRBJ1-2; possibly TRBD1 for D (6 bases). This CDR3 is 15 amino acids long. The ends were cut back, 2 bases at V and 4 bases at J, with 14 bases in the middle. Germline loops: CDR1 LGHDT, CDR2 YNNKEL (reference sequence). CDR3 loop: CASSQPDGQSYGYTF. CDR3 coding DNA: TGTGCCAGCAGCCAACCGGACGGACAGTCCTATGGCTACACCTTC.

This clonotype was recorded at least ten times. The CDR3 is CASSRGQGALETQYF. The CDR3 DNA is TGTGCCAGCAGCCGGGGACAGGGGGCTTTGGAGACCCAGTACTTC. V is TRBV7-3 and J is TRBJ2-5, with 12 nucleotides matching TRBD1. Per the germline V gene, CDR1 is SGHTA and CDR2 is FQGTGA. The length of the CDR3 is 15 residues. The J segment lost 5 bases and the V segment lost 5 bases, leaving 6 bases of the junction unmatched. Full variable domain (remainder filled in from reference TRBV7-3 and TRBJ2-5): GAGVSQTPSNKVTEKGKYVELRCDPISGHTALYWYRQSLGQGPEFLIYFQGTGAADDSGLPNDRFFAVRPEGSVSTLKIQRTERGDSAVYLCASSRGQGALETQYFGPGTRLLVL.